A selection of T cell receptor beta chains follows, all from one sample in a study of blood T cell repertoires in COVID-19. TCRdb's table, derived via immunoSEQ multiplex PCR, lists solely in-frame clones and lacks some. The sample holds roughly 68,000 clones, about 87% seen once. Sequencing was performed on peripheral blood. Receptor source: a woman at least 80 years old with active COVID-19. Both conserved end residues are part of each CDR3. A D gene is named only where the DNA matches it firmly. Part of the rows lack a size; the others show once, few, many or a class for expanded clones.

TRBV11-2	TRBJ2-1	.	.	TGTGCCAGCACAGTCGCGGGTACCCGGGGCAATGAGCAGTTCTTC	CASTVAGTRGNEQFF
TRBV2	TRBJ2-2	.	.	TGTGCCAGCAGTGTCGGGCGGGTAAACACCGGGGAGCTGTTTTTT	CASSVGRVNTGELFF
TRBV28	TRBJ1-2	.	.	TGTGCCAGCATATTTGAGGGGGGGACCTATGGCTACACCTTC	CASIFEGGTYGYTF
TRBV6-5	TRBJ2-3	TRBD2	.	TGTGCCAGCAGGCTACTAGCGGGAGTGGCAGATACGCAGTATTTT	CASRLLAGVADTQYF
TRBV30	TRBJ1-5	.	.	TGTGCCTGGAGCGCGGGACGGAGCAATCAGCCCCAGCATTTT	CAWSAGRSNQPQHF
TRBV6-5	TRBJ2-7	TRBD1	.	TGTGCCAGCAGTTACCGGCCGGGACAGAGCCCGTCGTCTCTACTCTTC	CASSYRPGQSPSSLLF
TRBV7-2	TRBJ2-7	TRBD2	.	TGTGCCAGCAGCATCGGTTTAGCGGGAGACTACGAGCAGTACTTC	CASSIGLAGDYEQYF
TRBV15	TRBJ2-7	TRBD1	.	TGTGCCACCAGCAGAGATCTCGCGGTGGCCGCAGGGGGGTACTTC	CATSRDLAVAAGGYF
TRBV6-6	TRBJ1-1	.	.	TGTGCCAGCAGCGCCCTTACAGGGAAGAACACTGAAGCTTTCTTT	CASSALTGKNTEAFF
TRBV6-6	TRBJ2-7	TRBD2	once	TGTGCCAGCAGTTACGTCCGCGGGAGGGCCGACGAGCAGTACTTC	CASSYVRGRADEQYF
TRBV6-5	TRBJ2-3	TRBD1	once	TGTGCCAGCAGTTACTCGACGGGACAGGGGACAGATACGCAGTATTTT	CASSYSTGQGTDTQYF
TRBV15	TRBJ2-5	TRBD2	.	TGTGCCACCAGCAAAGCGGGAGGGCCTATGGTAACAGAGACCCAGTACTTC	CATSKAGGPMVTETQYF
TRBV9	TRBJ2-1	.	.	TGTGCCAGCAGCGCCCGGGACTCGCCTTGGAATGAGCAGTTCTTC	CASSARDSPWNEQFF
TRBV7-2	TRBJ2-1	TRBD1	.	TGTGCCAGCAGCTTGGGACAGGGGTCTCGCAATGAGCAGTTCTTC	CASSLGQGSRNEQFF
TRBV7-2	TRBJ2-5	TRBD1	.	TGTGCCAGCAGATATAAGGGGGCGCTGGAGACCCAGTACTTC	CASRYKGALETQYF
TRBV15	TRBJ2-1	TRBD2	.	TGTGCCACCAGCAGAGATACCCTAGCGGGAATTCCCTCCTACAATGAGCAGTTCTTC	CATSRDTLAGIPSYNEQFF
TRBV6-2/TRBV6-3	TRBJ2-4	TRBD2	.	TGTGCCAGCAGTACCGCCCGTCCTAGCGGGGGGGGGAACATTCAGTACTTC	CASSTARPSGGGNIQYF
TRBV7-3	TRBJ2-7	TRBD2	.	TGTGCCAGCCGCTTCGGACTAGTATCCTACGAGCAGTACTTC	CASRFGLVSYEQYF
TRBV4-3	TRBJ2-1	TRBD2	.	TGCGCCAGCAGCCAAGCTATAACTAGCGGGAAATACAATGAGCAGTTCTTC	CASSQAITSGKYNEQFF
TRBV6-1	TRBJ2-6	.	.	TGTGCCAGCAGTGAATACTCTGGGGCCAACGTCCTGACTTTC	CASSEYSGANVLTF
TRBV5-5	TRBJ2-1	TRBD2	.	TGTGCCAGCAGCCCGGGGACTAGCGGGAGATATGAGCAGTTCTTC	CASSPGTSGRYEQFF
TRBV18	TRBJ2-5	.	.	TGTGCCAGCTCACCACCGTCAGGGTCAGAGACCCAGTACTTC	CASSPPSGSETQYF
TRBV5-4	TRBJ1-2	TRBD1	.	TGTGCCAGCAAACGACTAGACAGGGCCTCCCCCTATGGCTACACCTTC	CASKRLDRASPYGYTF
TRBV6-5	TRBJ1-2	.	.	TGTGCCAGCAGTTACAGGGACTCTAACTATGGCTACACCTTC	CASSYRDSNYGYTF
TRBV20-1	TRBJ2-2	TRBD2	.	TGCAGTGCTAGTCGTGGGAGGGCTTCAGCCGGGGAGCTGTTTTTT	CSASRGRASAGELFF
TRBV7-9	TRBJ2-5	.	.	TGTGCCAGCAGCTTAGAGGGGCCTGAGACCCAGTACTTC	CASSLEGPETQYF
TRBV18	TRBJ2-7	TRBD2	.	TGTGCCAGCTCACCGGAGGGTCTCTGGGCGGGAGGTTTCGAGCAGTACTTC	CASSPEGLWAGGFEQYF
TRBV5-3	TRBJ1-5	.	few	TGTGCCAGAAGCTTGGAGCCGAATCAGCCCCAGCATTTT	CARSLEPNQPQHF
TRBV19	TRBJ2-1	TRBD2	.	TGTGCCAGTGGGTTGGCTAGCGGGAGGTATGAGCAGTTCTTC	CASGLASGRYEQFF
TRBV28	TRBJ1-1	.	few	TGTGCCAGCCACTCGGGCACTGAAGCTTTCTTT	CASHSGTEAFF
TRBV15	TRBJ1-4	.	few	TGTGCCACCAGCAGAGACCCAGGGCATGAAAAACTGTTTTTT	CATSRDPGHEKLFF
TRBV4-1	TRBJ2-3	TRBD2	.	TGCGCCAGCAGCTCCGACCGGCTAGCGGGCGGGATCACAGATACGCAGTATTTT	CASSSDRLAGGITDTQYF
TRBV20-1	TRBJ1-2	TRBD1	.	TGCAGTGCTCCTCAGGGACAGGTGAACACCTTC	CSAPQGQVNTF
TRBV3-1/TRBV3-2	TRBJ2-7	.	few	TGTGCCAGCACCGGAGGAGGCGAGCAGTACTTC	CASTGGGEQYF
TRBV5-1	TRBJ2-1	.	.	TGCGCCAGCTCCGGAGGGCCAGATGGTTACAATGAGCAGTTCTTC	CASSGGPDGYNEQFF
TRBV25-1	TRBJ1-6	.	.	TGTGCCAGCAGTGGACAGGTGAATTCACCCCTCCACTTT	CASSGQVNSPLHF
TRBV6-5	TRBJ2-2	TRBD1	once	TGTGCCAGCAGTTGGAGACAGGGATTCGGAGCCGGGGAGCTGTTTTTT	CASSWRQGFGAGELFF
TRBV4-1	TRBJ2-5	.	.	TGCGCCAGCAGCCAAGGGGGCAACCAAGAGACCCAGTACTTC	CASSQGGNQETQYF
TRBV7-2	TRBJ1-2	.	.	TGTGCCAGCAGCTTAGGAGCAGTCTCCGTCGGGACCTTC	CASSLGAVSVGTF
TRBV12-1	TRBJ2-5	.	.	TGTGCCAGCAGCTTTGAGACTAGCGGGTTCCGAACAGAGACCCAGTACTTC	CASSFETSGFRTETQYF
TRBV12-3/TRBV12-4	TRBJ2-2	.	.	TGTGCCAGCAGTTCTTATTACACCGGGGAGCTGTTTTTT	CASSSYYTGELFF
TRBV6-2/TRBV6-3	TRBJ1-5	.	.	TGTGCCAGCAGACCTGACGGGGGGTTCCGGCAGCCCCAGCATTTT	CASRPDGGFRQPQHF
TRBV6-5	TRBJ1-6	TRBD1	.	TGTGCCAGCAGTCGGACCGGGACAGGGGATTCACCCCTCCACTTT	CASSRTGTGDSPLHF
TRBV29-1	TRBJ2-1	.	.	TGCAGCGTTGAAGCGGTCTGGGCTTACAATGAGCAGTTCTTC	CSVEAVWAYNEQFF
TRBV5-4	TRBJ2-3	.	.	TGTGCCAGCAGCTTAAGGGAGGAGACAGATACGCAGTATTTT	CASSLREETDTQYF
TRBV4-3	TRBJ2-7	.	.	TGCGCCAGCAGCCAAGACTCAGGAATGAGCTCCTACGAGCAGTACTTC	CASSQDSGMSSYEQYF
TRBV28	TRBJ2-3	.	.	TGTGCCAGCAGTCCACCCACTAGTTTAGGTACGCAGTATTTT	CASSPPTSLGTQYF
TRBV28	TRBJ2-2	TRBD1	.	TGTGCCAGCACGCCCGGGACAGGGCGGACCGGGGAGCTGTTTTTT	CASTPGTGRTGELFF
TRBV28	TRBJ2-7	.	once	TGTGCCAGCAGCCCCGACCACAGAGCCCTGTACGAGCAGTACTTC	CASSPDHRALYEQYF
TRBV5-7	TRBJ2-7	TRBD2	.	TGTGCCAGCAGCTTACCCGGGGCTAGCGGGAGTTCCTACGAGCAGTACTTC	CASSLPGASGSSYEQYF
TRBV5-1	TRBJ2-5	.	.	TGCGCCAGCAGCTTGTATGGCAGTTTACAAGAGACCCAGTACTTC	CASSLYGSLQETQYF